A single sample is the source of the 19 T cell receptor beta chains below, sequenced in a study of blood T cell repertoires in COVID-19. Only in-frame clones appear in the TCRdb table, and some are missing; sequencing was by immunoSEQ multiplex PCR. This table holds approximately 280,000 clones, about 89% found once. Material: peripheral blood. These receptors originate from a man in his forties with acute or convalescent COVID-19.

The chain carries TRBV2 and TRBJ1-5; D uncertain. The CDR3 sequence is 12 residues long. V gave up 8 bases and J gave up 5 bases, with 10 bases separating them. Germline CDR1 SNHLY, CDR2 FYNNEI. The CDR3: CASRSEDQPQHF. Here the CDR3 DNA reads TGTGCCAGCCGGTCAGAGGATCAGCCCCAGCATTTT.

J is TRBJ1-3 and V is TRBV30, with no clear D. The CDR3 is 17 residues long. Trimming cost V 0 bases and J 2 bases, with 17 bases left between them. Germline values: CDR1 GTSNPN, CDR2 SVGIG (reference sequence). The chain's CDR3 is CAWSVGYGPPTGNTIYF. The DNA of the CDR3 is TGTGCCTGGAGTGTAGGATATGGGCCCCCCACTGGAAACACCATATATTTT.

V is TRBV10-1 and J is TRBJ1-1, with 8 bases matching TRBD1. The germline gives CDR1 WNHNN, CDR2 SYGVQD (reference sequence). J was trimmed by 1 base and V by 3 bases; bases with no gene match: 4. This CDR3 spans 15 amino acids. CDR3 DNA sequence: TGCGCCAGCAGTGATGGGACAGGACCGAACACTGAAGCTTTCTTT. It codes for CASSDGTGPNTEAFF.

This clone has only a few counts. CDR3: CASSVNERGWEQFF. The CDR3 region has the DNA TGTGCCAGCAGCGTTAACGAGCGGGGGTGGGAGCAGTTCTTC. The chain has TRBV9 and TRBJ2-1; 8 nucleotides line up with TRBD2. There are 14 residues in the CDR3. Germline CDR1 is SGDLS and CDR2 is YYNGEE. V dropped 2 bases and J dropped 10; count of bases not matched to a gene: 8.

The chain combines TRBV12-5 with TRBJ2-1, with 11 bases identical to TRBD2. The V and J ends lost 7 bases and 9 bases, in that order; junction bases with no gene match: 11. Germline CDR1 is LGHNT and CDR2 is FRNRAP. The CDR3 contains 15 residues. The CDR3 DNA is TGTGCTAGTGCCCAGACTAGCGGGGTTCACGGTGAGCAGTTCTTC. Encoded protein: CASAQTSGVHGEQFF.

The J gene is TRBJ1-1, the V gene TRBV7-9; TRBD1 matches at 12 bases. The ends lost 5 bases at V and 8 bases at J; junction bases unmatched: 6. This CDR3 spans 14 amino acids. The V gene's germline CDR1 is SEHNR and CDR2 FQNEAQ (reference sequence). DNA for the CDR3: TGTGCCAGCAGCCCGGGACAGGGGGCCTTAGAAGCTTTCTTT. Translated, it gives CASSPGQGALEAFF. Supplemented by reference TRBV7-9 and TRBJ1-1, the full variable domain reads DTGVSQNPRHKITKRGQNVTFRCDPISEHNRLYWYRQTLGQGPEFLTYFQNEAQLEKSRLLSDRFSAERPKGSFSTLEIQRTEQGDSAMYLCASSPGQGALEAFFGQGTRLTVV.

The rearrangement joins TRBV7-8 to TRBJ1-5; 7 nucleotides agree with TRBD1. J was trimmed by 7 bases and V by 1 base; bases with no gene match: 1. The CDR3 sequence is 13 residues long. Germline CDR1 reads SGHVS; CDR2 reads FQNEAQ. The CDR3 reads CASSLDRGQPQHF. CDR3 nucleotide sequence: TGTGCCAGCAGCTTAGACAGGGGCCAGCCCCAGCATTTT.

This sequence joins TRBV2 and TRBJ2-1; 9 nucleotides agree with TRBD1. From germline, CDR1 is SNHLY and CDR2 FYNNEI. V gave up 5 bases and J gave up 6 bases; unmatched junction bases: 8. The length of the CDR3 is 15 residues. CDR3 coding DNA: TGTGCCAGCAGTCCTGGACAGGGGCCCCGCAATGAGCAGTTCTTC. Protein: CASSPGQGPRNEQFF.

This clone appeared once. The chain is built from TRBV30 and TRBJ2-3, with 8 bases matching TRBD2. The length of the CDR3 is 16 residues. V dropped 3 bases and J dropped 3; count of bases not matched to a gene: 11. The germline V gene has CDR1 GTSNPN and CDR2 SVGIG (reference sequence). The CDR3 spells CAWRAFRGGRTDTQYF. In DNA, the CDR3 is TGTGCCTGGAGGGCTTTCCGGGGGGGTAGGACAGATACGCAGTATTTT.

The chain combines TRBV24-1 with TRBJ1-2; 7 bases are shared with TRBD1. V was clipped by 4 bases and J by 8 bases; unmatched bases: 12. The CDR3 runs 15 residues. CDR1 and CDR2 (germline): KGHDR, SFDVKD. The CDR3 reads CATSDPSTGSEGYTF. The CDR3 nucleotides read TGTGCCACCAGTGACCCCTCGACAGGGTCGGAAGGCTACACCTTC.

V gene TRBV12-3 or TRBV12-4 combines with J gene TRBJ1-6; D unresolved. The CDR3 sequence is 13 residues long. Trimming removed 4 bases at V and 2 bases at J, with 3 bases between. Written as DNA, the CDR3 is TGTGCCAGCAGTTCTGCCTATAATTCACCCCTCCACTTT. It encodes CASSSAYNSPLHF.

The chain recombines TRBV7-9 with TRBJ2-3; D perhaps matches TRBD2 (6 bases). Trimming stripped 5 bases from V and 11 bases from J, with 14 bases between. CDR1 is SEHNR and CDR2 is FQNEAQ in the germline V gene (reference sequence). This CDR3 spans 12 amino acids. The CDR3 sequence is CASSPQASEQYF. CDR3 sequence (DNA): TGTGCCAGCAGCCCCCAGGCTAGCGAGCAGTATTTT.

This clone came up a few times. V is TRBV6-5 and J is TRBJ2-2, with TRBD2 as a possible D gene (7 bases). The germline V and J ends were trimmed by 5 bases and 4 bases, with 14 bases remaining between them. The CDR3 extends over 15 amino acids. The germline V gene encodes CDR1 MNHEY and CDR2 SVGAGI. The CDR3, as DNA: TGTGCCAGCAGTCGGGGGGCGTCGGGCACCGGGGAGCTGTTTTTT. This translates into CASSRGASGTGELFF.

The chain recombines TRBV10-1 with TRBJ1-1, with 7 bases fitting TRBD1. V lost 5 bases and J lost 0; bases outside the gene matches: 9. The CDR3 has 16 amino acids. Germline loops: CDR1 WNHNN, CDR2 SYGVQD (reference sequence). Here the CDR3 DNA reads TGCGCCAGCAGTAGACAGGGCCTAGGGGTGAACACTGAAGCTTTCTTT. Translation: CASSRQGLGVNTEAFF.

This chain joins TRBV4-1 and TRBJ2-2; maybe TRBD1 (6 bases). Germline assignment: CDR1 MGHRA and CDR2 YSYEKL. The length of the CDR3 is 15 residues. V lost 4 bases and J 3 bases, leaving 12 bases between the germline ends. The CDR3 reads CASSRAGVYTGELFF. The CDR3 nucleotides read TGCGCCAGCAGCCGGGCAGGGGTATACACCGGGGAGCTGTTTTTT.

Here the CDR3 reads CASSPEGQGVYEQYF. CDR3 in DNA: TGTGCCAGCAGCCCGGAGGGACAGGGGGTGTACGAGCAGTACTTC. The V call is TRBV7-3, the J call TRBJ2-7; 11 bases are shared with TRBD1. The CDR3 extends over 15 amino acids. CDR1 is SGHTA, CDR2 FQGTGA, per germline. V trimming: 5 bases; J trimming: 4 bases; junction bases outside the gene matches: 7.

V and J are TRBV24-1 and TRBJ2-7; maybe TRBD1 (5 bases). The length of the CDR3 is 14 residues. Germline loops: CDR1 KGHDR, CDR2 SFDVKD. V lost 9 bases, J lost 5 bases, and 19 bases lay in between. The CDR3, as DNA: TGTGCCACCGCCGTTGGGCAGGGCAACGACGAGCAGTACTTC. It translates to CATAVGQGNDEQYF.

The V gene is TRBV5-4, the J gene TRBJ2-1; D possibly corresponds to TRBD2 (7 bases). Per germline, CDR1 SGHNT and CDR2 YYREEE (reference sequence). CDR3 length equals 14 residues. With 4 bases removed from V and 6 bases from J, the gap between germline ends came to 14 bases. CDR3 sequence: CASSQGGAPNEQFF. CDR3 coding DNA: TGTGCCAGCAGCCAAGGGGGGGCCCCCAATGAGCAGTTCTTC.

In its sample, this clone was seen a few times. The V and J genes are TRBV27 and TRBJ1-5; 11 bases align to TRBD1. The CDR3 loop spans 14 amino acids. The germline V gene has CDR1 MNHEY and CDR2 SMNVEV (reference sequence). V trimming: 4 bases; J trimming: 6 bases; junction bases outside the gene matches: 2. CDR3 sequence: CASSWDRGSQPQHF. In DNA, the CDR3 is TGTGCCAGCAGTTGGGACAGGGGGAGTCAGCCCCAGCATTTT.